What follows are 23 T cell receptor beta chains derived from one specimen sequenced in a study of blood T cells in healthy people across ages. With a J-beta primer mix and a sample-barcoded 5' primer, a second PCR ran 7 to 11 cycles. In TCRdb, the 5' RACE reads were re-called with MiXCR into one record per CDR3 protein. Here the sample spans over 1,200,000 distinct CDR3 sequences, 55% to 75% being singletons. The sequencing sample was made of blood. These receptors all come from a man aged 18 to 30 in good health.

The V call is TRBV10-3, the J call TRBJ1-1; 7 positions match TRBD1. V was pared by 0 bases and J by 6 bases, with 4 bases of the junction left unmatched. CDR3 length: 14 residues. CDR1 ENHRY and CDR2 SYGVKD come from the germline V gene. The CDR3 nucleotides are TGTGCCATCAGTGAGTCGACAGGGAGCGCTGAAGCTTTCTTT. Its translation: CAISESTGSAEAFF.

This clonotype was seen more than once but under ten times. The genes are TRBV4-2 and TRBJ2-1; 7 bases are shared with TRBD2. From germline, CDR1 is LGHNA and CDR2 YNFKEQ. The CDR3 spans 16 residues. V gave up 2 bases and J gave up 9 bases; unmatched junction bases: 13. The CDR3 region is CASSQIASGLGGEQFF. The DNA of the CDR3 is TGTGCCAGCAGCCAAATTGCTAGCGGCTTGGGGGGTGAGCAGTTCTTC.

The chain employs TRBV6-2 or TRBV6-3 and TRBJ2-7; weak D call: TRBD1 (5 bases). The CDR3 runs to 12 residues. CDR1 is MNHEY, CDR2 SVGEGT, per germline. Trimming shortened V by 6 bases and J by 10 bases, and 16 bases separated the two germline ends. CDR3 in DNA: TGTGCCAGCAGCTCGACAGAAGAGGCCCAGTACTTC. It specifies CASSSTEEAQYF.

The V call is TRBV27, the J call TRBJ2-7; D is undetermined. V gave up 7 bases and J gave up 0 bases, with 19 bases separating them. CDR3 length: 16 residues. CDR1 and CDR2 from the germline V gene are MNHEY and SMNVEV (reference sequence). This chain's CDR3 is CASKLTRAPSSYEQYF. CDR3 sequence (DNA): TGTGCCAGCAAATTAACCCGGGCCCCGTCCTCCTACGAGCAGTACTTC.

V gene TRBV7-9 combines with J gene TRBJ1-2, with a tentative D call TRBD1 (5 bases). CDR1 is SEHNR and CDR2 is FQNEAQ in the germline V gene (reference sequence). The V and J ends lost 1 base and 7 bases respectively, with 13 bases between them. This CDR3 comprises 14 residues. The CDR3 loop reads CASSLESTGRGYTF. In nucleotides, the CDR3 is TGTGCCAGCAGCTTAGAGTCAACAGGTCGTGGCTACACCTTC.

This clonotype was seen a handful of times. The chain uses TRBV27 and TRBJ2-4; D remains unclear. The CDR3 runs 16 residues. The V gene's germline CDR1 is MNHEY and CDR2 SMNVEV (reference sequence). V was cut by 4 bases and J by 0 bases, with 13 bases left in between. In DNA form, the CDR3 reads TGTGCCAGCAGTTCATACTTAACCGTAGCCAAAAACATTCAGTACTTC. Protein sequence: CASSSYLTVAKNIQYF.

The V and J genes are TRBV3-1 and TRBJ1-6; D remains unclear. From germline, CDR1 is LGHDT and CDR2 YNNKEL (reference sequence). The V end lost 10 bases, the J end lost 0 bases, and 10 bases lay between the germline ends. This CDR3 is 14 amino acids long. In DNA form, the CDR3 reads TGTGCCATCGGGGAGGGCTCCTATAATTCACCCCTCCACTTT. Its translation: CAIGEGSYNSPLHF.

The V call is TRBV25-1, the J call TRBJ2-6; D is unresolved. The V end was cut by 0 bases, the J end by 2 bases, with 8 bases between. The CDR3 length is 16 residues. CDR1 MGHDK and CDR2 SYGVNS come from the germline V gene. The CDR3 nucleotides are TGTGCCAGCAGTGAATATCGCGGACCTGGGGCCAACGTCCTGACTTTC. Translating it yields CASSEYRGPGANVLTF.

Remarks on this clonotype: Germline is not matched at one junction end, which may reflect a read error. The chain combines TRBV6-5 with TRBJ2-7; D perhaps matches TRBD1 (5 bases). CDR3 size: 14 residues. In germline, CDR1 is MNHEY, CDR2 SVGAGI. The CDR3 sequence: CASSDSFGAPEQYF. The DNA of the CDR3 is TGTGCCAGCAGTGACTCGTTTGGGGCGCCCGAGCAGTACTTC.

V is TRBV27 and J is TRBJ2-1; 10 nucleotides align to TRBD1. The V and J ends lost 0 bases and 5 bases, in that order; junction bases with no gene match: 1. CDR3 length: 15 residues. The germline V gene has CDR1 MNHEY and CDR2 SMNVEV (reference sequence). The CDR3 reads CASSLSGTGDNEQFF. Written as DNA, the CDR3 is TGTGCCAGCAGTTTATCAGGGACAGGGGACAATGAGCAGTTCTTC.

CDR3 region: CAWTDIIVGGAYEQYF. Here the CDR3 DNA reads TGTGCCTGGACGGACATAATTGTCGGCGGGGCCTACGAGCAGTACTTC. V usage is TRBV30 and J usage is TRBJ2-5; D perhaps matches TRBD2 (6 bases). The J call may be wrong; the DNA end is better matched by TRBJ2-7. Germline V lookup: CDR1 GTSNPN, CDR2 SVGIG (reference sequence). The CDR3 covers 16 residues.

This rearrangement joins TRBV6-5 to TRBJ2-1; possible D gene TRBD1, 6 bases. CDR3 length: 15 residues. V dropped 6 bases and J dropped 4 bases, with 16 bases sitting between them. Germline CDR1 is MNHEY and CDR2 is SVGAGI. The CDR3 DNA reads TGTGCCAGCAGAGACTACCCGCAGGGGTACAATGAGCAGTTCTTC. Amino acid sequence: CASRDYPQGYNEQFF.

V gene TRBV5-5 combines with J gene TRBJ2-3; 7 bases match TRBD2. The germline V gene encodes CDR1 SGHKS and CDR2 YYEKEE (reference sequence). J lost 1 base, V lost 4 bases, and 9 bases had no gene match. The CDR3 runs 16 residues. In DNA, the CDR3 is TGTGCCAGCAGCGCCCGACTGGCGGGGGGCACAGATACGCAGTATTTT. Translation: CASSARLAGGTDTQYF.

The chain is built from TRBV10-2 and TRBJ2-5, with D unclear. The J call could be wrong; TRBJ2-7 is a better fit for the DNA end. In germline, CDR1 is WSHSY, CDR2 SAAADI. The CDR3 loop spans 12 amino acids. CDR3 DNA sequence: TGCGCCAGCGCGGAGAACTACTACGAGCAGTACTTC. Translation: CASAENYYEQYF.

As DNA, the CDR3 is TGCAGTGCTAGAGATTGGACAGGGGATACGCAGTATTTT. Protein sequence: CSARDWTGDTQYF. The chain has TRBV20-1 and TRBJ2-3, with TRBD1 matching 8 bases. After removal of 0 bases from V and 6 bases from J, the junction contained 2 bases not matched to a gene. This CDR3 is built from 13 residues. CDR1 is DFQATT, CDR2 SNEGSKA, per germline (reference sequence).

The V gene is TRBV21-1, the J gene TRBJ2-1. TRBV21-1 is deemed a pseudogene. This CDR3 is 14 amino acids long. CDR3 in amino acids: CASSKAGRYNEQFF. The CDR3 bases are TGTGCCAGCAGCAAAGCCGGCAGATACAATGAGCAGTTCTTC.

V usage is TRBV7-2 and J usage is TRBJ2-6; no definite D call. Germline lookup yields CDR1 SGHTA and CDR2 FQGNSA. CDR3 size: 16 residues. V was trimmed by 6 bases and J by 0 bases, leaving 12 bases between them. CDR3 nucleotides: TGTGCCAGCAGATCGAGAGGACCCTCTGGGGCCAACGTCCTGACTTTC. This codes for CASRSRGPSGANVLTF.

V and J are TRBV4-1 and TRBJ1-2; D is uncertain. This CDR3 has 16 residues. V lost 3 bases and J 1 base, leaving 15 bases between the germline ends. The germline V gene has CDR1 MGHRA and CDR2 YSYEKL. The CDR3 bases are TGCGCCAGCAGCCACCCCACAGCGCGCAGTAACTATGGCTACACCTTC. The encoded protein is CASSHPTARSNYGYTF.

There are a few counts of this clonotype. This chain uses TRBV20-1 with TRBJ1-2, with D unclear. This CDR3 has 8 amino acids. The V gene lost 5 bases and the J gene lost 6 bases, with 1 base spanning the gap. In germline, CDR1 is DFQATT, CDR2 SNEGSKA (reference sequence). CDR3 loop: CSADGYTF. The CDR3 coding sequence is TGCAGTGCTGATGGCTACACCTTC.

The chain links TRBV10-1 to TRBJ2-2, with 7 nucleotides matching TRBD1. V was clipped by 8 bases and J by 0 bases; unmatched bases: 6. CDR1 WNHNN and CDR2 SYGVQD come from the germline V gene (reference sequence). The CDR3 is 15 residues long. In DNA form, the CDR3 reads TGCGCCAGCCGTAGGGACAGCGCGAACACCGGGGAGCTGTTTTTT. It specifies CASRRDSANTGELFF.

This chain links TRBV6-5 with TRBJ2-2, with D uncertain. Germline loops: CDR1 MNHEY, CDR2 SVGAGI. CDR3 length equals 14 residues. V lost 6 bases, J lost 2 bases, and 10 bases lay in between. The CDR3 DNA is TGTGCCAGCAGGATGGATCCAAACACCGGGGAGCTGTTTTTT. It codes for CASRMDPNTGELFF.

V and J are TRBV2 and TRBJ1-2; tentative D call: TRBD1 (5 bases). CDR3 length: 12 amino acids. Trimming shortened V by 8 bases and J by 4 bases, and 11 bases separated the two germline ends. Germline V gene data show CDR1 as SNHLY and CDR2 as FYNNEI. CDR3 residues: CASQVDSYGYTF. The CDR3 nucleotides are TGTGCCAGCCAGGTCGACAGCTATGGCTACACCTTC.

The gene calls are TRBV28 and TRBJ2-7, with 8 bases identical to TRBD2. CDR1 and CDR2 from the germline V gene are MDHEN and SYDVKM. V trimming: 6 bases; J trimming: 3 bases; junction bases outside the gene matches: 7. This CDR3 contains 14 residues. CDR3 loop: CASSPGLEVYEQYF. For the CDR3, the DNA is TGTGCCAGCAGCCCGGGACTAGAGGTCTACGAGCAGTACTTC.